A selection of T cell receptor beta chains follows, all from one sample in a study of shared clonotypes between healthy human individuals. The data were produced by immunoSEQ multiplex PCR, yet TCRdb's version contains in-frame clones alone and is incomplete. The sample contains some 1,900,000 clones, about 95% of which appear only once. The sequencing input was naive CD8+ T cells sorted from blood. The receptors derive from a man aged 18 to 29 in good health. The CDR3 runs from the conserved cysteine through the conserved F or W. Fields, in order: V gene, D gene, J gene, CDR3 DNA, CDR3 protein. D genes are given only for firm matches.

>TRBV11-2|-|TRBJ1-1
TGTGCCAGCAGCTTAGATCTAAGGAACCCTACGGCTTTCTTT
CASSLDLRNPTAFF
>TRBV9|TRBD1|TRBJ2-7
TGTGCCAGCAGCGGACCGGGACAGGGGGCCCACGAGCAGTACTTC
CASSGPGQGAHEQYF
>TRBV7-9|TRBD2|TRBJ2-5
TGTGCCAGCAGCCTCCTCATAGCGGGAGGGATGGAGACCCAGTACTTC
CASSLLIAGGMETQYF
>TRBV4-1|TRBD1|TRBJ1-2
TGCGCCAGCAGCCAAGATGGGACAGTCGTTGTCTCTAACTATGGCTACACCTTC
CASSQDGTVVVSNYGYTF
>TRBV28|TRBD1|TRBJ2-7
TGTGCCAGCAGTTTACGGACAGGGTACTACGAGCAGTACTTC
CASSLRTGYYEQYF
>TRBV13|TRBD1|TRBJ1-4
TGTGCCAGCAGCTCCATCCAGGGGGGTGAAAAACTGTTTTTT
CASSSIQGGEKLFF
>TRBV7-2|TRBD1|TRBJ1-5
TGTGCCAGCAGCTTGCGGACAGGTAGCAATCAGCCCCAGCATTTT
CASSLRTGSNQPQHF
>TRBV5-6|-|TRBJ2-7
TGTGCCAGCAGCCCGATGGGGGGCTCCTACGAGCAGTACTTC
CASSPMGGSYEQYF
>TRBV19|-|TRBJ1-1
TGTGCCAGTAGCCAGGGAGGATACACTGAAGCTTTCTTT
CASSQGGYTEAFF
>TRBV27|TRBD1|TRBJ1-5
TGTGCCAGCAGTTTAACCCAGGGGGCTCATCAGCCCCAGCATTTT
CASSLTQGAHQPQHF
>TRBV4-1|TRBD2|TRBJ2-7
TGCGCCAGCAGCCTGACGGGGGGGACCTACGAGCAGTACTTC
CASSLTGGTYEQYF
>TRBV27|-|TRBJ2-2
TGTGCCAGCAGTTTATTCGAAAACGGCGGGGAGCTGTTTTTT
CASSLFENGGELFF
>TRBV19|-|TRBJ1-1
TGTGCCAGTAGTGGAGAAAGCAGTATTGTGTTGGGAGCTTTCTTT
CASSGESSIVLGAFF
>TRBV11-2|-|TRBJ1-5
TGTGCCAGCAGCTACGGGGCTGACGGTCAGCCCCAGCATTTT
CASSYGADGQPQHF
>TRBV28|TRBD1|TRBJ2-7
TGTGCCAGCACCTATTCCAGGGGGCGTTACGAGCAGTACTTC
CASTYSRGRYEQYF
>TRBV7-2|-|TRBJ2-4
TGTGCCAGCAGCTTAGAGAATGGAGAAGGGGTAGCCAAAAACATTCAGTACTTC
CASSLENGEGVAKNIQYF
>TRBV27|-|TRBJ2-3
TGTGCCAGCGGGGCCGTCGTCGCGGATACGCAGTATTTT
CASGAVVADTQYF
>TRBV27|-|TRBJ1-1
TGTGCCAGCAGCCCGCGGAGTATGAACACTGAAGCTTTCTTT
CASSPRSMNTEAFF
>TRBV30|-|TRBJ1-1
TGTGCCTGGAGTGTACTTTGGAACACTGAAGCTTTCTTT
CAWSVLWNTEAFF
>TRBV11-2|-|TRBJ2-7
TGTGCCAGCAGCTTGGGCCGGGACATCTCCTACGAGCAGTACTTC
CASSLGRDISYEQYF
>TRBV30|-|TRBJ2-5
TGTGCCTGGAGTGACCTCGGGGGACGGGGGGAGACCCAGTACTTC
CAWSDLGGRGETQYF
>TRBV27|-|TRBJ2-6
TGTGCCAGCAGTCCCCCCTCTACCGGGGGGGCCAACGTCCTGACTTTC
CASSPPSTGGANVLTF
>TRBV11-2|TRBD2|TRBJ2-5
TGTGCCAGCAGCCTAAGAGCGGGAGGGGTTGAAGAGACCCAGTACTTC
CASSLRAGGVEETQYF
>TRBV6-6|TRBD2|TRBJ2-7
TGTGCCAGCAGTTACTCGGCTAGCGGGGACGAGCAGTACTTC
CASSYSASGDEQYF
>TRBV9|TRBD1|TRBJ1-2
TGTGCCAGCAGCGGTGTGACAGGGGGCGCTGGCTATGGCTACACCTTC
CASSGVTGGAGYGYTF
>TRBV2|TRBD1|TRBJ1-5
TGTGCCAGCAGTTTCGAACAGGGGGAATTTCCAAATAGCAATCAGCCCCAGCATTTT
CASSFEQGEFPNSNQPQHF